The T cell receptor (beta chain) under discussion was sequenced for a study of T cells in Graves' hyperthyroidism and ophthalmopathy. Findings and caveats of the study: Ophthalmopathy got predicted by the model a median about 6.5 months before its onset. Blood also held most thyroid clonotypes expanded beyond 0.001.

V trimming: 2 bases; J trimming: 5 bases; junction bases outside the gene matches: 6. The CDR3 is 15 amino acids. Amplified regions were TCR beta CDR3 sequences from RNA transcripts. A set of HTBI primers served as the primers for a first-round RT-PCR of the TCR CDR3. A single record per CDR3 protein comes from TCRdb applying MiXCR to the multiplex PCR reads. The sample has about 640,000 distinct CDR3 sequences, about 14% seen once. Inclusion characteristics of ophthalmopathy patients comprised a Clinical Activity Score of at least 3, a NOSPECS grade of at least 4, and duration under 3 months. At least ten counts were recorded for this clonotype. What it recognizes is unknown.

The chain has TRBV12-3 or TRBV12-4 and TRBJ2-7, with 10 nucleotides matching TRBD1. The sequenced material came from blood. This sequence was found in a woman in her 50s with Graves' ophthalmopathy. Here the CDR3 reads CASSLRTGGRDEQYF. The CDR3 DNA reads TGTGCCAGCAGTTTAAGGACAGGGGGAAGGGACGAGCAGTACTTC.